Listed below are T cell receptor beta chains from one sample, sequenced in a study of molecular identifiers for immune sequencing clone quantification. TCRdb analysed the PCR reads with MiXCR anew, one entry per CDR3 protein. The table lists 300,000 to 400,000 distinct CDR3 sequences, about a quarter of them singletons. The specimen was naive CD8+ T cells from blood, with Jurkat cell RNA spiked in. These receptors all stem from a human donor in good health. Some libraries in this study had Jurkat cell RNA spiked in. Each CDR3 is given with its conserved first and last residue. A D gene is named only where the DNA matches it firmly. Expanded clones are given a class, and other clones once, few, many or no size at all.

.	TRBJ1-4	many	TRBV29-1	CSVVGGADDNEKLFF	TGCAGCGTTGTTGGTGGGGCGGACGATAATGAAAAACTGTTTTTT
.	TRBJ1-6	.	TRBV27	CASSFSSYNSPLHF	TGTGCCAGCAGCTTCAGCTCCTATAATTCACCCCTCCACTTT
.	TRBJ2-3	many	TRBV29-1	CSVDMIPSTDTQYF	TGCAGCGTCGACATGATACCTAGCACAGATACGCAGTATTTT
TRBD2	TRBJ2-5	many	TRBV7-2	CASSSPGLADETQYF	TGTGCCAGCAGCTCGCCGGGACTAGCAGACGAGACCCAGTACTTC
.	TRBJ2-5	many	TRBV19	CASSIATSRSQYF	TGTGCCAGTAGTATTGCTACCTCCCGGTCCCAGTACTTC
.	TRBJ1-5	few	TRBV27	CASSSIPGASNQPQHF	TGTGCCAGCAGTTCCATTCCAGGGGCTAGCAATCAGCCCCAGCATTTT
TRBD1	TRBJ1-5	.	TRBV12-3/TRBV12-4	CASRSGTGRAQPQHF	TGTGCCAGCAGGTCCGGGACAGGGAGGGCTCAGCCCCAGCATTTT
.	TRBJ2-6	many	TRBV6-5	CASSYSTFSGANVLTF	TGTGCCAGCAGTTACTCCACTTTCTCTGGGGCCAACGTCCTGACTTTC
.	TRBJ2-7	.	TRBV6-2/TRBV6-3	CASSYLGPPHAPYF	TGTGCCAGCAGTTACCTAGGACCCCCCCACGCGCCGTACTTC
TRBD2	TRBJ2-1	few	TRBV7-8	CASSGSGSGSSYNEQFF	TGTGCCAGCAGCGGTAGCGGGTCGGGGAGCTCCTACAATGAGCAGTTCTTC
TRBD2	TRBJ2-5	few	TRBV11-2	CASSFDPGLAGSPETQYF	TGTGCCAGCAGCTTTGATCCAGGACTAGCGGGGAGCCCAGAGACCCAGTACTTC
.	TRBJ1-1	.	TRBV2	CARTWGSVTEALF	TGTGCCAGGACGTGGGGTTCGGTCACTGAAGCTCTCTTT
.	TRBJ1-3	many	TRBV12-3/TRBV12-4	CASSPKQGPFMDTIYF	TGTGCCAGCAGTCCAAAACAGGGCCCTTTTATGGACACCATATATTTT
TRBD2	TRBJ2-3	.	TRBV12-3/TRBV12-4	CASSPLWLAGGRTDTQYF	TGTGCCAGCAGTCCTCTTTGGCTAGCGGGAGGTCGAACAGATACGCAGTATTTT